This T cell receptor (beta chain) was documented in a study of identical twins. Notes on the study in general: For cord blood, abundant beta clonotypes had fewer insertions, unlike memory repertoires, which showed none. The study reached conclusions through statistical analysis that was cross-sectional, not following the same donors.

V lost 3 bases to trimming and J lost 4 bases, with 8 bases between them. Germline V gene lookup returns CDR1 MNHNS and CDR2 SASEGT. This CDR3 comprises 13 residues. TCRdb re-called the 5' RACE reads through MiXCR, storing one row per CDR3 protein. The table includes under 450,000 distinct CDR3 sequences, roughly 18% detected once. Donors were all healthy Caucasians. A remark on this clonotype: Its antigen is not identified.

The chain couples TRBV6-1 to TRBJ2-3; the D is unclear. Material for sequencing was naive T cells sorted from blood. This TCR was recovered from a man aged 50-60 years in good health. The DNA of the CDR3 is TGTGCCAGCAGTGACTGGTCGGCAGATACGCAGTATTTT. Its translation: CASSDWSADTQYF.